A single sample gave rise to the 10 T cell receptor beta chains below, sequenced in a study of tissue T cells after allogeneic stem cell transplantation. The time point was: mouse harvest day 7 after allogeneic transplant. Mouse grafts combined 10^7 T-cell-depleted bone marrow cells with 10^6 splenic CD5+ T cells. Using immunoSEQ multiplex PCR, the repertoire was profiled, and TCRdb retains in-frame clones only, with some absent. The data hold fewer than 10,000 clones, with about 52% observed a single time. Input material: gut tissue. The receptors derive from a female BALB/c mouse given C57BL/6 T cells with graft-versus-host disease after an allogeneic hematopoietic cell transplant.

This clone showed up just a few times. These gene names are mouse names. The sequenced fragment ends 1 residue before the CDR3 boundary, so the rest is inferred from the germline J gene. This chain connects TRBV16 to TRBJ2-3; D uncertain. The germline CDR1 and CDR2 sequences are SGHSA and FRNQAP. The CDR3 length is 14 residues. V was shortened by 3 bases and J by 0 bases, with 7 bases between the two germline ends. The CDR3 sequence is CASSFRSSAETLYF. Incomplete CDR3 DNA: TGTGCAAGCAGCTTCCGGTCTAGTGCAGAAACGCTGTAT.

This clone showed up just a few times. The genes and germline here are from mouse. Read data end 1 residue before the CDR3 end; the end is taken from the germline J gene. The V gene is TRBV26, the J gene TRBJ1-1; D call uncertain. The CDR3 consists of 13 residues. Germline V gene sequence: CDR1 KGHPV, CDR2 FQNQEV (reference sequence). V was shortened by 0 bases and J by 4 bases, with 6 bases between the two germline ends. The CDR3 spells CASSLSKITEVFF. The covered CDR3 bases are TGTGCCAGCAGTCTGTCGAAAATCACAGAAGTCTTC.

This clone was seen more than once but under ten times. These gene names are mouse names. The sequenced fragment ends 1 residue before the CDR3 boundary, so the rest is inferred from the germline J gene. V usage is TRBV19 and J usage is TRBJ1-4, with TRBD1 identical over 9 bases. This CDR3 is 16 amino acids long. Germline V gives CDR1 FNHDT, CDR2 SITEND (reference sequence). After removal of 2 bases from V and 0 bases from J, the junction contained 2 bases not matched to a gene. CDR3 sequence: CASSIGTGISNERLFF. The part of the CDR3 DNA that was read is TGTGCCAGCAGTATTGGGACAGGGATTTCCAACGAAAGATTATTT. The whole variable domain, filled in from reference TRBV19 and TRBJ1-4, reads GGIITQTPKFLIGQEGQKLTLKCQQNFNHDTMYWYRQDSGKGLRLIYYSITENDLQKGDLSEGYDASREKKSSFSLTVTSAQKNEMAVFLCASSIGTGISNERLFFGHGTKLSVL.

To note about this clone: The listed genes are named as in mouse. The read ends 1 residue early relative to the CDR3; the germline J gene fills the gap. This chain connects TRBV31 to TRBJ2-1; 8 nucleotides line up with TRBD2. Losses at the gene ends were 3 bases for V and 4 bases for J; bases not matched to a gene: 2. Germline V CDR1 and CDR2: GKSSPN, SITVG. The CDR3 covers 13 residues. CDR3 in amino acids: CAWRLGVYAEQFF. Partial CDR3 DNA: TGTGCCTGGAGACTGGGGGTTTATGCTGAGCAGTTC.

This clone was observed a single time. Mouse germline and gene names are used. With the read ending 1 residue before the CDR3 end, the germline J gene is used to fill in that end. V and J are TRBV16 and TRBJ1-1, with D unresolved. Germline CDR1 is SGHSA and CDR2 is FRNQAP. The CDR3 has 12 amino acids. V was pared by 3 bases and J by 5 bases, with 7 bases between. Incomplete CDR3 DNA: TGTGCAAGCAGCTTCGCCAAAACAGAAGTCTTC. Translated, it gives CASSFAKTEVF. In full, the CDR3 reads CASSFAKTEVFF.

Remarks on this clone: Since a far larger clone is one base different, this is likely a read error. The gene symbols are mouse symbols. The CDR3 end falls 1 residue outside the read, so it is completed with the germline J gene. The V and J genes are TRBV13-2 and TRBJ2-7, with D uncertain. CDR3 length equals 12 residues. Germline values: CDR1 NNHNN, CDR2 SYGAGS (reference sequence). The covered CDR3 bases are TGTGCCAGCAGTGATAGCTCCTATGAACAGTAC. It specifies CASSDSSYEQY. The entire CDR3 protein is CASSDSSYEQYF.

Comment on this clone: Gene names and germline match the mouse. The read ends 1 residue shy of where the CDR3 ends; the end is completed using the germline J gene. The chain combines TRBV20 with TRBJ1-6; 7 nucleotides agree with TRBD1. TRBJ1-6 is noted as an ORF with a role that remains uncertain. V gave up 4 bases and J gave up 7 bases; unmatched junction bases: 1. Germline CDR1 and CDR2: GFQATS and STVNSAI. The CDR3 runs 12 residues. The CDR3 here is CGATGGNSPLYF. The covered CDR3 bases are TGTGGTGCTACAGGGGGAAATTCGCCCCTCTAC.

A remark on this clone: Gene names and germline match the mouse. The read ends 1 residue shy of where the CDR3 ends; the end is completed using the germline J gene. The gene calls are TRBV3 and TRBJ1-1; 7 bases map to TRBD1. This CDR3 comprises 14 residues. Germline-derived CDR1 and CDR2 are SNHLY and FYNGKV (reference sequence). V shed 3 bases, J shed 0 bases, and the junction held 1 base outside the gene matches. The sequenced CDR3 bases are TGTGCCAGCAGCTTGGGACAGTCAAACACAGAAGTCTTC. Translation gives CASSLGQSNTEVF. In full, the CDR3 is CASSLGQSNTEVFF.

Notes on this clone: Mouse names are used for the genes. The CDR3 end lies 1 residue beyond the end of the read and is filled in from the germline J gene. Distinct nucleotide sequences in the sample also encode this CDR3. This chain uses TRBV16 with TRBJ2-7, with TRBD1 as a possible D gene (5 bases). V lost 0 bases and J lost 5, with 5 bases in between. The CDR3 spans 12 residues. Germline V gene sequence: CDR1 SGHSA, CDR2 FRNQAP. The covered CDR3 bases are TGTGCAAGCAGCTTAGACAGGGATGAACAGTAC. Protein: CASSLDRDEQY. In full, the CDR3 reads CASSLDRDEQYF.

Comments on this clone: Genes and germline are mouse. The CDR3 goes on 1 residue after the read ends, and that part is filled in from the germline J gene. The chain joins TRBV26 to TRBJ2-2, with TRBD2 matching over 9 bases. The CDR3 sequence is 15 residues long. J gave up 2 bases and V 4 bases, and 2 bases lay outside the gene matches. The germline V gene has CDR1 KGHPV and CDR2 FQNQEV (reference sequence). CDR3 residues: CASSPWGGNTGQLYF. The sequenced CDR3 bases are TGTGCCAGCAGTCCCTGGGGGGGGAACACCGGGCAGCTCTAC.